Listed below are T cell receptor beta chains from one sample, sequenced in a study of CD4+ T cells in melanoma. The table came from immunoSEQ multiplex PCR; TCRdb's copy has only in-frame clones and leaves some out. The repertoire holds about 140,000 clones, with 85% to 95% as singletons. Source of these receptors: a human donor with melanoma. The CDR3 runs from the conserved cysteine through the conserved F or W. A D gene is named only where the DNA matches it firmly. Some rows mark clone size as missing; the rest say once, few, many or name a class of expanded clone.

v_call,cdr3_length,j_call,clone_size,d_call,cdr3_nt,cdr3_aa
TRBV5-1,14,TRBJ1-4,once,TRBD1,TGCGCCAGCAGCCCGAGGGGGCCGGACGAAAAACTGTTTTTT,CASSPRGPDEKLFF
TRBV4-1,15,TRBJ1-4,-,-,TGCGCCAGCAGCCAAGATACAGAGGTAAACGAAAAACTGTTTTTT,CASSQDTEVNEKLFF
TRBV7-2,13,TRBJ1-2,-,-,TGTGCCAGCAGCGAAAGGCCACTCTATGGCTACACCTTC,CASSERPLYGYTF
TRBV7-6,17,TRBJ2-2,-,-,TGTGCCAGCAGCTTAGTGGCGGGGGCCCTAGGGGCCGGGGAGCTGTTTTTT,CASSLVAGALGAGELFF
TRBV6-5,16,TRBJ2-7,-,-,TGTGCCAGCAGTTACTCGGGAGTCGGGGGCTCCTACGAGCAGTACTTC,CASSYSGVGGSYEQYF
TRBV5-5,14,TRBJ1-5,once,-,TGTGCCAGCAGCTTGATGGGTGGCAATCAGCCCCAGCATTTT,CASSLMGGNQPQHF
TRBV2,13,TRBJ1-1,-,-,TGTGCCAGCAATGTACAGGCTGGAACTGAAGCTTTCTTT,CASNVQAGTEAFF
TRBV4-2,16,TRBJ2-5,once,-,TGTGCCAGCAGCCAAGATCTCGGTAAAGGGCAAGAGACCCAGTACTTC,CASSQDLGKGQETQYF
TRBV7-9,16,TRBJ2-3,once,-,TGTGCCAGCAGCTCCAAGGGGGTGATTTTCACAGATACGCAGTATTTT,CASSSKGVIFTDTQYF
TRBV7-3,13,TRBJ2-1,-,-,TGTGCCAGCAGCCTGTCCCCTTCCGATGAGCAGTTCTTC,CASSLSPSDEQFF
TRBV19,15,TRBJ2-7,-,-,TGTGCCAGTAGTATAGTTGGTAGCGGAGCCTACGAGCAGTACTTC,CASSIVGSGAYEQYF
TRBV11-1,15,TRBJ1-6,-,TRBD1,TGTGCCAGCAGCCCAGTCGGGACAGCCAATTCACCCCTCCACTTT,CASSPVGTANSPLHF
TRBV5-5,12,TRBJ2-7,-,TRBD2,TGTGCCAGCAGCCGGGCGGGGGGCGAGCAGTACTTC,CASSRAGGEQYF
TRBV6-5,14,TRBJ1-2,once,-,TGTGCCAGCAGTTACTCGAGGCAGGGGTATGGCTACACCTTC,CASSYSRQGYGYTF
TRBV2,16,TRBJ1-1,-,TRBD1,TGTGCCAGCAGAGACCGGCCCGGGACAGGGTTGGCTGAAGCTTTCTTT,CASRDRPGTGLAEAFF
TRBV5-1,14,TRBJ2-3,-,TRBD2,TGCGCCAGCAGCTTGAACGGGGGGGCAGATACGCAGTATTTT,CASSLNGGADTQYF
TRBV5-5,14,TRBJ1-1,-,-,TGTGCCAGCAGCTTGGAGGGGCGGGGCACTGAAGCTTTCTTT,CASSLEGRGTEAFF
TRBV4-1,15,TRBJ2-2,once,-,TGCGCCAGCAGCCAAGATCCAGTAGGAACCGGGGAGCTGTTTTTT,CASSQDPVGTGELFF
TRBV2,14,TRBJ2-1,-,-,TGTGCCAGCAATCAACTAGGAAGCTACAATGAGCAGTTCTTC,CASNQLGSYNEQFF
TRBV6-1,15,TRBJ2-7,-,TRBD1,TGTGCCAGCAATCCGGGGACAGGGGGCTTGAACGAGCAGTACTTC,CASNPGTGGLNEQYF
TRBV27,17,TRBJ2-3,-,-,TGTGCCAGCAGTTTATGGGGACACGGGTCCCCCACAGATACGCAGTATTTT,CASSLWGHGSPTDTQYF
TRBV2,15,TRBJ2-7,-,-,TGTGCCAGCAGTGAAACGGACTTAGACTCCTACGAGCAGTACTTC,CASSETDLDSYEQYF
TRBV19,14,TRBJ1-1,-,TRBD1,TGTGCCAGTAGCCGGACAGGCGGGCGGCCTGAAGCTTTCTTT,CASSRTGGRPEAFF
TRBV4-1,16,TRBJ2-2,-,-,TGCGCCAGCAGCGCCTCTGGGCGGGGGCGCACCGGGGAGCTGTTTTTT,CASSASGRGRTGELFF
TRBV5-4,16,TRBJ2-3,-,-,TGTGCCAGCAGCTCAGCATCGGGAGCTAGCACAGATACGCAGTATTTT,CASSSASGASTDTQYF
TRBV6-5,16,TRBJ1-3,once,-,TGTGCCAGCAGTTACTCGGCAGGACACTCTGGAAACACCATATATTTT,CASSYSAGHSGNTIYF
TRBV5-1,15,TRBJ2-2,-,-,TGCGCCAGCAGCATTGATGTGGGGGGAAGCGGGGAGCTGTTTTTT,CASSIDVGGSGELFF
TRBV7-2,16,TRBJ1-3,-,TRBD1,TGTGCCAGCAGCTTCCGGGACAGGGGGCATGGAAACACCATATATTTT,CASSFRDRGHGNTIYF
TRBV2,17,TRBJ2-7,-,TRBD2,TGTGCCAGCAGTGAAGACTACCTGACTAGCAGGGTTGGGGAGCAGTACTTC,CASSEDYLTSRVGEQYF
TRBV7-9,14,TRBJ1-2,-,-,TGTGCCAGCACCTTAAAGGACGGACTCTATGGCTACACCTTC,CASTLKDGLYGYTF
TRBV2,14,TRBJ1-2,-,TRBD1,TGTGCCAGCAGTGAAGAAGGGGGCCACTATGGCTACACCTTC,CASSEEGGHYGYTF
TRBV5-4,14,TRBJ1-1,-,-,TGTGCCAGCAGCTTGTGGGATCCGAACACTGAAGCTTTCTTT,CASSLWDPNTEAFF
TRBV5-6,15,TRBJ1-2,-,TRBD1,TGTGCCAGCAGCTTGGACAGGGGGCGTAACTATGGCTACACCTTC,CASSLDRGRNYGYTF
TRBV2,14,TRBJ2-3,-,-,TGTGCCAGCAGTGAAACTGGGAAGACAGATACGCAGTATTTT,CASSETGKTDTQYF
TRBV10-2,14,TRBJ1-3,-,-,TGCGCCAGCAGTGAGTCGATGGCTGGAAACACCATATATTTT,CASSESMAGNTIYF
TRBV6-1,15,TRBJ1-5,-,-,TGTGCCAGCAGTGAGAACAGGGTGAACAATCAGCCCCAGCATTTT,CASSENRVNNQPQHF